This T cell receptor (beta chain) comes out of a study of blood T cell repertoires in COVID-19. Overall study: The United States, Italy and Spain supplied acute and convalescent COVID-19 samples. The analysed material was cDNA or gDNA that came from T cells, B-cell-depleted T cells, or PBMCs.

The CDR3 covers 16 residues. V dropped 3 bases and J dropped 0 bases, with 12 bases sitting between them. The germline CDR1 and CDR2 sequences are MDHEN and SYDVKM. Categorization into cohorts depended on clinical history that participants reported. Recovered participants had two consecutive negative NP/OP PCR tests, healthcare professional clearance, or symptom resolution. Clones were read by immunoSEQ multiplex PCR, and TCRdb kept only the in-frame ones, dropping some. This sample has around 110,000 clones; roughly 89% occur once, and the top ten carry approximately 3.9%. The clonotype comes from a woman aged 30 to 39 who had recovered from COVID-19. Sequenced material: PBMCs or T cells enriched from blood (not recorded which). J is TRBJ1-5 and V is TRBV28, with D unclear. This CDR3 reads CASSFRQAYSNQPQHF. In DNA, the CDR3 is TGTGCCAGCAGTTTTAGGCAGGCTTATAGCAATCAGCCCCAGCATTTT.